Included here is one T cell receptor (beta chain) sequence, with context. Its antigen is not identified. The Oncomine TCR Beta short-read assay sequenced DNA from cultured CD4+ T cells. TCRdb called the PCR reads again in MiXCR, with one record for every CDR3 protein. The table records 28,000 or so distinct CDR3 sequences, around 66% of them present only once. This entry belongs to a study of vaccination and CD4 T cells after COVID-19. Across the study: Participants were given two doses of BNT162b2 or mRNA-1273 vaccine.

Study results and caveats: For convalescent patients, a median about 86% of reactive clones surfaced exclusively after vaccination. Spike mono-reactivity was evident in 304 of the 307 vaccine-specific clones derived from convalescent patients.

Stated treatment: approximately 11-day PBMC culture with coronavirus spike peptide pools or control peptides (ViraFEST assay). For ViraFEST, peptide pools expanded antigen-specific T cells, after which the TCRs were sequenced. The source of this sequence is a human donor who had recovered from COVID-19. Specimen: CD4+ T cells from blood, cultured in vitro.

The CDR3 protein is CASSLEAGSSTQPQHF. CDR3 DNA sequence: TGTGCCAGCAGCTTAGAGGCAGGGAGCAGTACTCAGCCCCAGCATTTT. The chain combines TRBV7-9 with TRBJ1-5, with TRBD1 as a possible D gene (5 bases). Germline CDR1 SEHNR, CDR2 FQNEAQ (reference sequence). Trimming took off 1 base at V and 6 bases at J, with 16 bases between the two ends. The length of the CDR3 is 16 residues.